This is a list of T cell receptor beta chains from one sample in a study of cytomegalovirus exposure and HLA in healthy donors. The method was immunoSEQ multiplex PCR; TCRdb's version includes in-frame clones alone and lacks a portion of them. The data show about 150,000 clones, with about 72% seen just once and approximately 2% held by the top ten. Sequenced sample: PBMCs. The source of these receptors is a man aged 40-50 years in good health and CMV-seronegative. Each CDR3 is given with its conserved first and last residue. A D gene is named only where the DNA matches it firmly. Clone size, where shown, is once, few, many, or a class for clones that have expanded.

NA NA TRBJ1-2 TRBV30 CAFQGTVNYGYTF TGTGCCTTTCAGGGCACTGTAAACTATGGCTACACCTTC
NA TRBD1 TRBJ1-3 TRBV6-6 CASSPDRAGNTIYF TGTGCCAGCAGTCCGGACAGGGCTGGAAACACCATATATTTT
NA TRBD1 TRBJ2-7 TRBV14 CASSYGQGERNYEQYF TGTGCCAGCAGCTATGGACAGGGGGAAAGAAACTACGAGCAGTACTTC
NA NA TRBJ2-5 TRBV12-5 CASGLRGGETQYF TGTGCTAGTGGTTTGCGAGGCGGGGAGACCCAGTACTTC
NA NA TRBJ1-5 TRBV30 CAWRGLDSNQPQHF TGTGCCTGGAGGGGGCTGGATAGCAATCAGCCCCAGCATTTT
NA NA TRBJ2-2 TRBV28 CASSFFSIGELFF TGTGCCAGCAGTTTTTTTAGCATCGGGGAGCTGTTTTTT
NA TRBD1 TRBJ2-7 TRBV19 CASRGSGTGGEQYF TGTGCCAGTAGGGGCAGTGGGACAGGGGGCGAGCAGTACTTC
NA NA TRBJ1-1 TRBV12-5 CASGLLTTTEAFF TGTGCTAGTGGTTTGTTAACAACCACTGAAGCTTTCTTT
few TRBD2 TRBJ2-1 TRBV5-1 CASSNSGSSSYNEQFF TGCGCCAGCAGCAATAGCGGGTCCAGCTCCTACAATGAGCAGTTCTTC
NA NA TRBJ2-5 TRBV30 CAWSATVFQETQYF TGTGCCTGGAGTGCTACAGTCTTCCAAGAGACCCAGTACTTC
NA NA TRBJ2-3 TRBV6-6 CASLEGSGTDTQYF TGTGCCAGCCTAGAGGGCTCCGGCACAGATACGCAGTATTTT
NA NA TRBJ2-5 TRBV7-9 CSSSSNLKTQYF TGTTCCAGCAGCTCTAACTTGAAGACCCAGTACTTC
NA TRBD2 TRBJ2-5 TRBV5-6 CASSYLTSGGSETQYF TGTGCCAGCAGCTACCTGACTAGCGGGGGCTCGGAGACCCAGTACTTC
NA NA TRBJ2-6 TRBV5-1 CASSPEGGTGANVLTF TGCGCCAGCAGTCCTGAGGGGGGGACTGGGGCCAACGTCCTGACTTTC
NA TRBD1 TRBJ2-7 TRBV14 CASSQDRGRAYEQYF TGTGCCAGCAGCCAAGACAGGGGGCGAGCCTACGAGCAGTACTTC
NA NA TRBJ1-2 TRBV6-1 CASGGENYGYTF TGTGCCAGCGGAGGAGAGAACTATGGCTACACCTTC
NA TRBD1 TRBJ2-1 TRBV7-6 CASSLRRRTGTGERDEQFF TGTGCCAGCAGCTTGCGGCGGCGAACCGGGACAGGGGAAAGGGATGAGCAGTTCTTC
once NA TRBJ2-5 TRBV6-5 CASSPLGGETQYF TGTGCCAGCAGTCCCTTAGGGGGAGAGACCCAGTACTTC
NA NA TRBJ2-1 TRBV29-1 CSVEGELPRVAEQFF TGCAGCGTTGAAGGTGAACTACCCCGGGTGGCTGAGCAGTTCTTC
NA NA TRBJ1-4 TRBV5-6 CASSRIAGEKLFF TGTGCCAGCAGCCGGATCGCGGGTGAAAAACTGTTTTTT
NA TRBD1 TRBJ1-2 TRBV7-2 CASSPWGTGLEGYTF TGTGCCAGCAGCCCTTGGGGGACAGGGCTTGAAGGCTACACCTTC
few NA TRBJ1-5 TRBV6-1 CASRSRTQGNQPQHF TGTGCCAGCAGGTCCCGTACTCAGGGGAATCAGCCCCAGCATTTT
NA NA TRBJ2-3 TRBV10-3 CAISESSTGEADTQYF TGTGCCATCAGTGAGTCGTCAACGGGGGAGGCAGATACGCAGTATTTT
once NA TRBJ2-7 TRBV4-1 CASSQVGHSYEQYF TGCGCCAGCAGCCAAGTGGGGCACTCCTACGAGCAGTACTTC
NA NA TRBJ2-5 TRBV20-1 CSVSLQETQYF TGCAGTGTCTCCTTACAAGAGACCCAGTACTTC
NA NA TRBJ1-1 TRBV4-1 CASSRPGNTEAFF TGCGCCAGCAGCCGACCGGGGAACACTGAAGCTTTCTTT
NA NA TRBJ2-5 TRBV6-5 CASSLLAWETQYF TGTGCCAGCAGCCTCCTAGCTTGGGAGACCCAGTACTTC
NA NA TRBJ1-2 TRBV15 CATSRDRRVLYGYTF TGTGCCACCAGCAGAGATCGGAGGGTCCTCTATGGCTACACCTTC
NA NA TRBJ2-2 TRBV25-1 CASSPMGASRGELFF TGTGCCAGCAGTCCAATGGGGGCCTCTCGTGGGGAGCTGTTTTTT
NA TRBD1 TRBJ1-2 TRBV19 CASTQDRGRSGYTF TGTGCCAGTACTCAGGACAGGGGTAGGAGTGGCTACACCTTC
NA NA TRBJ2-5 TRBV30 CAWERKETQYF TGTGCCTGGGAGAGGAAAGAGACCCAGTACTTC
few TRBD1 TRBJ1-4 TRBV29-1 CSVTGTGDEKLFF TGCAGCGTAACCGGGACAGGGGACGAAAAACTGTTTTTT
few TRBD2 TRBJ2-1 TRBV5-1 CASSLAGGSNYNEQFF TGCGCCAGCAGCTTGGCCGGCGGGAGTAACTACAATGAGCAGTTCTTC
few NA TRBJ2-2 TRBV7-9 CASSSLGRLARAGELFF TGTGCCAGCAGCTCGTTGGGGAGGCTAGCGAGGGCCGGGGAGCTGTTTTTT
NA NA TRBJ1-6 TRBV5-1 CASSLAGFGSPLHF TGCGCCAGCAGCTTGGCCGGGTTTGGTTCACCCCTCCACTTT
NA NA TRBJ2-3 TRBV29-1 CSVEDFGEWGTDTQYF TGCAGCGTTGAAGATTTCGGGGAATGGGGCACAGATACGCAGTATTTT
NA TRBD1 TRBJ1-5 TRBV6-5 CASSPHGQGDQPQHF TGTGCCAGCAGCCCCCATGGACAGGGGGATCAGCCCCAGCATTTT
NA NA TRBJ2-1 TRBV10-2 CASTSQISGFYNEQFF TGCGCCAGCACTTCCCAGATCTCGGGTTTCTACAATGAGCAGTTCTTC
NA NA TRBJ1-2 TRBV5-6 CASSLKGFPRGYTF TGTGCCAGCAGCTTAAAGGGGTTTCCGCGTGGCTACACCTTC
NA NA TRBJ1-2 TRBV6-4 CASFNQARYGYTF TGTGCCAGCTTTAACCAGGCCCGCTATGGCTACACCTTC
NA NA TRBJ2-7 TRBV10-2 CASSESPGSYEQYF TGCGCCAGCAGTGAGTCTCCCGGCTCCTACGAGCAGTACTTC
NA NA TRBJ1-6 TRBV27 CASSFLTQTSSPLHF TGTGCCAGCAGTTTCCTGACACAAACCTCTTCACCCCTCCACTTT
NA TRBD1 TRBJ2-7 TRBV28 CASSSWDRGHSYEQYF TGTGCCAGCAGTTCCTGGGACAGGGGCCACTCCTACGAGCAGTACTTC
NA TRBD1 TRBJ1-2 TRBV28 CASSTIGTGTYGYTF TGTGCCAGCAGCACCATCGGGACAGGAACGTATGGCTACACCTTC
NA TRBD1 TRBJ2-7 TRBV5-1 CASSPGTGGGEQYF TGCGCCAGCAGTCCCGGGACAGGGGGCGGGGAGCAGTACTTC
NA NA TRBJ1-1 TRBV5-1 CASSLEETEAFF TGCGCCAGCAGCTTGGAGGAGACTGAAGCTTTCTTT
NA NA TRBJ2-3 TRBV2 CASSEIRRDITDTQYF TGTGCCAGCAGTGAGATCAGGCGCGACATCACAGATACGCAGTATTTT
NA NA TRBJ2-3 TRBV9 CASSVALSTDTQYF TGTGCCAGCAGCGTAGCCCTTAGCACAGATACGCAGTATTTT
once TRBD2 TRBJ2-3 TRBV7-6 CASSLLLAGGSDTQYF TGTGCCAGCAGCTTATTACTGGCGGGGGGATCAGATACGCAGTATTTT
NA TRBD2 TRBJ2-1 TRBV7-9 CASSLASGANNEQFF TGTGCCAGCAGCTTAGCCAGCGGGGCTAACAATGAGCAGTTCTTC
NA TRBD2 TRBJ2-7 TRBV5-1 CASSLAPSGGNEQYF TGCGCCAGCAGCTTGGCTCCTAGCGGGGGGAACGAGCAGTACTTC
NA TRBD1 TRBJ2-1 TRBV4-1 CASSPGQLHNEQFF TGCGCCAGCAGCCCGGGACAGCTTCATAATGAGCAGTTCTTC
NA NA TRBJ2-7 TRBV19 CASSIDWRYEQYF TGTGCCAGTAGTATAGATTGGAGGTACGAGCAGTACTTC
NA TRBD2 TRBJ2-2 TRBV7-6 CASSRTSGGFGELFF TGTGCCAGCAGCCGGACTAGCGGGGGATTCGGGGAGCTGTTTTTT
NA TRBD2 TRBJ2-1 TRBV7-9 CASNLYLAGASYNEQFF TGTGCCAGCAATTTATATTTAGCGGGAGCAAGCTACAATGAGCAGTTCTTC
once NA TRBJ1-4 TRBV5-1 CASSLGTGFDEKLFF TGCGCCAGCAGCTTGGGTACGGGATTCGATGAAAAACTGTTTTTT
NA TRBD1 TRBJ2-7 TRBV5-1 CASSFGQDLSYEQYF TGCGCCAGCAGCTTTGGACAGGACTTATCCTACGAGCAGTACTTC
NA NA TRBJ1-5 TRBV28 CASSFWTGSNQPQHF TGTGCCAGCAGTTTTTGGACGGGAAGCAATCAGCCCCAGCATTTT
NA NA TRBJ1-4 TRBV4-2 CASSQAAGRDEKLFF TGTGCCAGCAGCCAAGCGGCAGGAAGAGATGAAAAACTGTTTTTT